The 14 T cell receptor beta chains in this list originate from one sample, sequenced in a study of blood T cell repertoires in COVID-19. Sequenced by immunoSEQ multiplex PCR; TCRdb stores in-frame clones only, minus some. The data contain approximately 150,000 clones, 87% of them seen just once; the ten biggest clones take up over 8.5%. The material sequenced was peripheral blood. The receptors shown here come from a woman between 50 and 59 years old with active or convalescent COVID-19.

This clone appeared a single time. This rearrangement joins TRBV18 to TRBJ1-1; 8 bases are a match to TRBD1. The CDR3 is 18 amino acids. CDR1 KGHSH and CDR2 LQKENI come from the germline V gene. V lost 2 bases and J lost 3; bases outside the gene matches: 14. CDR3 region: CASSPRSSLRTGYTEAFF. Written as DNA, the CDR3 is TGTGCCAGCTCACCAAGGAGTTCTCTACGGACAGGGTACACTGAAGCTTTCTTT. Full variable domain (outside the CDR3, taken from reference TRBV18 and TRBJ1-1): NAGVMQNPRHLVRRRGQEARLRCSPMKGHSHVYWYRQLPEEGLKFMVYLQKENIIDESGMPKERFSAEFPKEGPSILRIQQVVRGDSAAYFCASSPRSSLRTGYTEAFFGQGTRLTVV.

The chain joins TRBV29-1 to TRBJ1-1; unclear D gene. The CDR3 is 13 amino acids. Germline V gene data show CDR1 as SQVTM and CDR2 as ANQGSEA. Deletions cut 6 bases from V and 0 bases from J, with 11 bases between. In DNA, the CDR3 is TGCAGCGTGGCAGAACGTTTGAACACTGAAGCTTTCTTT. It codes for CSVAERLNTEAFF.

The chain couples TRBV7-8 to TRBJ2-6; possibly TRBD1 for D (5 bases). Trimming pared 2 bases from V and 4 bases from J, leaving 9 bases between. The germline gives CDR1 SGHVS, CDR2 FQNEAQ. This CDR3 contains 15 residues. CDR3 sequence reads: CASSLRGSGANVLTF. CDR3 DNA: TGTGCCAGCAGCTTAAGGGGATCCGGGGCCAACGTCCTGACTTTC.

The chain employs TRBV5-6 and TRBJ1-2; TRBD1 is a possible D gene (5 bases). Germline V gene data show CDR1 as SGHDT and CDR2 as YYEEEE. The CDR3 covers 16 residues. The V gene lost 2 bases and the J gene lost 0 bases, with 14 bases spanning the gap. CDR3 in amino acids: CASSFLGDSSNYGYTF. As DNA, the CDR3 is TGTGCCAGCAGCTTTCTCGGTGACAGCTCTAACTATGGCTACACCTTC.

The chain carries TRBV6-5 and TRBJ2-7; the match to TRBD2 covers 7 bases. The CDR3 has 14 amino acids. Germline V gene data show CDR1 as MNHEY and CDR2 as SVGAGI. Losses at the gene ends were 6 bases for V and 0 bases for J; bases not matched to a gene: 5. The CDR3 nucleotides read TGTGCCAGCAGGGGGGAGGGCTTCTCCTACGAGCAGTACTTC. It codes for CASRGEGFSYEQYF.

CDR3 region: CASSRQVPNYEQYF. The CDR3 nucleotides are TGTGCCAGCAGCAGACAGGTTCCTAACTACGAGCAGTACTTC. This sequence joins TRBV6-5 and TRBJ2-7; perhaps TRBD1 as D (6 bases). V lost 6 bases to trimming and J lost 3 bases, with 15 bases between them. The CDR3 covers 14 residues. CDR1 MNHEY and CDR2 SVGAGI come from the germline V gene.

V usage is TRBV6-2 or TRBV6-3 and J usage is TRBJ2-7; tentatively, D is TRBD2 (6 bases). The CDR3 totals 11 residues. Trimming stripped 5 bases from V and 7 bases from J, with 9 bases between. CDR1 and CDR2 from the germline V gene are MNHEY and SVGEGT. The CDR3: CASSDAGEQYF. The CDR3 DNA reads TGTGCCAGCAGTGACGCGGGAGAGCAGTACTTC.

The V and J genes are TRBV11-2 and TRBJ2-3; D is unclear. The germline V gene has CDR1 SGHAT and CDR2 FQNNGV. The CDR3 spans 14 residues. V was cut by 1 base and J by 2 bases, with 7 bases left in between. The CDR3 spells CASSLGIDTDTQYF. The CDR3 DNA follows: TGTGCCAGCAGCTTAGGCATAGACACAGATACGCAGTATTTT.

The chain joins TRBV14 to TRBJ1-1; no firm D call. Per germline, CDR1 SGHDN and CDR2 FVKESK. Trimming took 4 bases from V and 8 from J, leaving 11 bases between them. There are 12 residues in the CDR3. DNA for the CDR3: TGTGCCAGCAGCCCAACGAGGGTGGAAGCTTTCTTT. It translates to CASSPTRVEAFF.

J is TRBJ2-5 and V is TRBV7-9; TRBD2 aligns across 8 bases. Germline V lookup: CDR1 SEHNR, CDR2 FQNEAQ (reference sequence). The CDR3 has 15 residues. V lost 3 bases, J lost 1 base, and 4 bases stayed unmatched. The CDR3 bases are TGTGCCAGCAGCTTTGCGGGAGGCTTCCAAGAGACCCAGTACTTC. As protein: CASSFAGGFQETQYF.

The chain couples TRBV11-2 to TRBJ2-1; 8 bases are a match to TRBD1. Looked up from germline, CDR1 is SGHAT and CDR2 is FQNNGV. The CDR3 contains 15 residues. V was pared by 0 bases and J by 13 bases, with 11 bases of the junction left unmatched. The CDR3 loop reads CASSLDRTGNLPQFF. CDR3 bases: TGTGCCAGCAGCTTAGATAGGACAGGGAATCTCCCCCAGTTCTTC.

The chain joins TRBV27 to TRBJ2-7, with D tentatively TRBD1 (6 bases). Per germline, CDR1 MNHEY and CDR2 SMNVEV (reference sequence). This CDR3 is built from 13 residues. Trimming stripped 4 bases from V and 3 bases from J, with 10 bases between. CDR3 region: CASSWTADYEQYF. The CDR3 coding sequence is TGTGCCAGCAGTTGGACAGCAGACTACGAGCAGTACTTC.

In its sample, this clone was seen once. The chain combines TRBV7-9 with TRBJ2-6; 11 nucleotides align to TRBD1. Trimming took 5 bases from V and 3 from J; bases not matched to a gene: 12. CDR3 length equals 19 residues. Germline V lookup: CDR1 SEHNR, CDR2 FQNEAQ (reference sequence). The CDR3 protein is CASSPGQGAGVGGANVLTF. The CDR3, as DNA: TGTGCCAGCAGCCCCGGACAGGGGGCGGGGGTAGGTGGGGCCAACGTCCTGACTTTC.

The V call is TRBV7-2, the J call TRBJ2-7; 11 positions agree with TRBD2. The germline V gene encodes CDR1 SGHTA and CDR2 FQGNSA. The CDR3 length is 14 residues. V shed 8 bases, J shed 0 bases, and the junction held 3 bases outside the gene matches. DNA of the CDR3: TGTGCCAGCGGGACTAGCGGATTCTCCTACGAGCAGTACTTC. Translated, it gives CASGTSGFSYEQYF.